One sample yielded the 8 T cell receptor beta chains listed below, sequenced in a study of T-cell memory formation after mild COVID-19. One entry per CDR3 protein results from TCRdb running MiXCR on the 5' RACE reads. The sample has 350,000 to 450,000 distinct CDR3 sequences; 24% are singletons. What was sequenced was PBMCs or a T cell subset sorted from them (not recorded which). These receptor sequences come from an adult woman who had mild COVID-19 (a few samples of this study predate the infection). Cell type and time point are not known.

V usage is TRBV5-5 and J usage is TRBJ2-5; D is perhaps TRBD2 (5 bases). The CDR3 totals 17 residues. Germline CDR1 is SGHKS and CDR2 is YYEKEE (reference sequence). Trimming shortened V by 0 bases and J by 2 bases, and 17 bases separated the two germline ends. The CDR3 spells CASSLGVLVRAQETQYF. The CDR3 coding sequence is TGTGCCAGCAGCTTGGGTGTATTGGTGAGGGCTCAAGAGACCCAGTACTTC.

This clonotype was recorded many times. The V and J genes are TRBV3-1 and TRBJ1-2; the match to TRBD1 covers 8 bases. J gave up 4 bases and V 0 bases, and 4 bases lay outside the gene matches. The germline CDR1 and CDR2 sequences are LGHDT and YNNKEL (reference sequence). This CDR3 has 15 residues. CDR3 sequence: CASSQDRGQGYGYTF. Here the CDR3 DNA reads TGTGCCAGCAGCCAAGACAGGGGGCAAGGCTATGGCTACACCTTC.

V is TRBV6-1 and J is TRBJ1-1; TRBD1 agrees at 7 bases. With 7 bases clipped from V and 3 bases from J, the junction kept 8 bases outside the gene matches. CDR3 length: 14 residues. CDR1 MNHNS and CDR2 SASEGT come from the germline V gene. The CDR3 spells CASTPGGLDTEAFF. As DNA, the CDR3 is TGTGCCAGCACCCCAGGGGGATTGGACACTGAAGCTTTCTTT.

The rearrangement uses TRBV9 and TRBJ2-1; 15 bases align to TRBD2. V dropped 0 bases and J dropped 4; count of bases not matched to a gene: 5. Germline V gives CDR1 SGDLS, CDR2 YYNGEE. This CDR3 spans 18 amino acids. The CDR3 DNA reads as TGTGCCAGCAGCGTAGAGTCCGGACTAGCGGGGGGGTACAATGAGCAGTTCTTC. Protein: CASSVESGLAGGYNEQFF.

This clonotype was observed a handful of times. The gene calls are TRBV18 and TRBJ2-1; no clear D. This CDR3 contains 15 residues. V was clipped by 5 bases and J by 0 bases, with 11 bases between them. Germline CDR1 is KGHSH and CDR2 is LQKENI. CDR3 DNA sequence: TGTGCCAGCTCATTAGGTAGTGGCTCCTACAATGAGCAGTTCTTC. Protein: CASSLGSGSYNEQFF.

The chain uses TRBV12-3 or TRBV12-4 and TRBJ2-5; the D call may be TRBD1 or TRBD2 (5 bases each). V was clipped by 3 bases and J by 2 bases, with 13 bases between them. CDR3 length: 15 amino acids. CDR3 loop: CASSFLEWGQETQYF. The CDR3 DNA reads as TGTGCCAGCAGTTTTCTAGAATGGGGGCAAGAGACCCAGTACTTC.

This sequence joins TRBV20-1 and TRBJ2-1; 13 nucleotides line up with TRBD2. Germline V CDR1 and CDR2: DFQATT, SNEGSKA (reference sequence). This CDR3 region has 18 residues. V gave up 0 bases and J gave up 9 bases; unmatched junction bases: 14. The CDR3 DNA reads as TGCAGTGCTAGAGAGACCCCACTAGCGGGAGGGGCACAGGGTGAGCAGTTCTTC. It encodes CSARETPLAGGAQGEQFF.

The genes are TRBV5-1 and TRBJ1-2, with 9 nucleotides matching TRBD1. Losses at the gene ends were 3 bases for V and 8 bases for J; bases not matched to a gene: 2. CDR1 is SGHRS, CDR2 YFSETQ, per germline. The CDR3 is made up of 12 amino acids. CDR3 DNA sequence: TGCGCCAGCAGCTGGGACAGGGAGGGCTACACCTTC. Translation gives CASSWDREGYTF.